These T cell receptor beta chains were read from a single sample in a study of shared T cell receptors in the human thymus. Sequencing used immunoSEQ multiplex PCR; TCRdb keeps in-frame clones, though not all of them. The sample carries about 660,000 clones, about 90% recorded once. The same data also contributed to another study, on human thymus T cells.

The sequencing sample was made of thymocytes. These receptors all come from a boy younger than two with a congenital heart defect. CDR3s include the opening cysteine and the closing phenylalanine or tryptophan. Fields, in order: J gene, clone size, V gene, CDR3 length, CDR3 protein. Clone size is stated in some rows and not others, as once, few, many or a class when expanded.

j_call: TRBJ2-1
clone_size: NA
v_call: TRBV19
cdr3_length: 15
cdr3_aa: CASSCGRSSYNEQFF

j_call: TRBJ1-4
clone_size: NA
v_call: TRBV5-1
cdr3_length: 17
cdr3_aa: CASSLSGEYRAEEKLFF

j_call: TRBJ2-3
clone_size: NA
v_call: TRBV18
cdr3_length: 11
cdr3_aa: CASSLGDTQYF

j_call: TRBJ2-1
clone_size: NA
v_call: TRBV28
cdr3_length: 13
cdr3_aa: CASSLQGINEQFF

j_call: TRBJ1-5
clone_size: NA
v_call: TRBV28
cdr3_length: 13
cdr3_aa: CASSPSGYQPQHF

j_call: TRBJ2-4
clone_size: NA
v_call: TRBV5-6
cdr3_length: 15
cdr3_aa: CASRNGQGDQNIQYF

j_call: TRBJ2-3
clone_size: NA
v_call: TRBV4-1
cdr3_length: 16
cdr3_aa: CASSQAAGGPGDTQYF

j_call: TRBJ2-1
clone_size: NA
v_call: TRBV7-8
cdr3_length: 15
cdr3_aa: CASSLAYYTVTEQFF

j_call: TRBJ1-4
clone_size: few
v_call: TRBV7-9
cdr3_length: 13
cdr3_aa: CASEMGRGEKLFF

j_call: TRBJ1-6
clone_size: NA
v_call: TRBV5-1
cdr3_length: 17
cdr3_aa: CASSPDRTVSYNSPLHF

j_call: TRBJ1-1
clone_size: NA
v_call: TRBV7-9
cdr3_length: 17
cdr3_aa: CASSCGQGTSRDTEAFF

j_call: TRBJ2-7
clone_size: NA
v_call: TRBV6-6
cdr3_length: 14
cdr3_aa: CASSARTGAYEQYF

j_call: TRBJ1-3
clone_size: NA
v_call: TRBV28
cdr3_length: 14
cdr3_aa: CASSPRPHGNTIYF

j_call: TRBJ1-1
clone_size: NA
v_call: TRBV13
cdr3_length: 16
cdr3_aa: CASSPSLGDGDTEAFF

j_call: TRBJ2-1
clone_size: once
v_call: TRBV29-1
cdr3_length: 13
cdr3_aa: CSVVAGFYNEQFF

j_call: TRBJ2-7
clone_size: NA
v_call: TRBV5-4
cdr3_length: 15
cdr3_aa: CASILGPGYSYEQYF

j_call: TRBJ1-2
clone_size: few
v_call: TRBV28
cdr3_length: 11
cdr3_aa: CASTSFSGYTF

j_call: TRBJ2-7
clone_size: NA
v_call: TRBV2
cdr3_length: 10
cdr3_aa: CASREYEQYF

j_call: TRBJ2-6
clone_size: NA
v_call: TRBV6-1
cdr3_length: 18
cdr3_aa: CASSDRDRDPSGANVLTF

j_call: TRBJ2-3
clone_size: once
v_call: TRBV7-8
cdr3_length: 17
cdr3_aa: CASSPPLLAAAEDTQYF

j_call: TRBJ2-2
clone_size: few
v_call: TRBV27
cdr3_length: 17
cdr3_aa: CASRIHKTGGNTGELFF

j_call: TRBJ2-7
clone_size: NA
v_call: TRBV6-1
cdr3_length: 15
cdr3_aa: CASRLDNLYTYEQYF

j_call: TRBJ1-4
clone_size: NA
v_call: TRBV7-8
cdr3_length: 14
cdr3_aa: CASSTGVDGEKLFF

j_call: TRBJ2-1
clone_size: NA
v_call: TRBV5-1
cdr3_length: 12
cdr3_aa: CASSVTSGEQFF

j_call: TRBJ2-4
clone_size: NA
v_call: TRBV5-6
cdr3_length: 16
cdr3_aa: CASSLDRAKAKNIQYF

j_call: TRBJ2-3
clone_size: NA
v_call: TRBV29-1
cdr3_length: 15
cdr3_aa: CSVQSGGPSTDTQYF

j_call: TRBJ2-1
clone_size: once
v_call: TRBV7-9
cdr3_length: 18
cdr3_aa: CASSLTPGGGTFNNEQFF

j_call: TRBJ2-2
clone_size: once
v_call: TRBV4-3
cdr3_length: 18
cdr3_aa: CASSQGGSQGQNTGELFF

j_call: TRBJ2-1
clone_size: NA
v_call: TRBV7-8
cdr3_length: 16
cdr3_aa: CASSPLAGGPYNEQFF

j_call: TRBJ1-2
clone_size: NA
v_call: TRBV2
cdr3_length: 13
cdr3_aa: CANLLRINYGYTF

j_call: TRBJ2-7
clone_size: NA
v_call: TRBV27
cdr3_length: 14
cdr3_aa: CASSLTGDHYEQYF

j_call: TRBJ2-7
clone_size: NA
v_call: TRBV6-5
cdr3_length: 14
cdr3_aa: CASSYSGQSYEQYF

j_call: TRBJ2-7
clone_size: NA
v_call: TRBV28
cdr3_length: 12
cdr3_aa: CASSLSIYEQYF

j_call: TRBJ2-2
clone_size: NA
v_call: TRBV27
cdr3_length: 17
cdr3_aa: CASSYWGQSPNTGELFF

j_call: TRBJ2-3
clone_size: NA
v_call: TRBV2
cdr3_length: 19
cdr3_aa: CASTPREQGARGPPDTQYF

j_call: TRBJ1-4
clone_size: NA
v_call: TRBV11-2
cdr3_length: 20
cdr3_aa: CASSLESQGGITPTNEKLFF

j_call: TRBJ2-3
clone_size: once
v_call: TRBV7-2
cdr3_length: 16
cdr3_aa: CASSSVAGGRADTQYF

j_call: TRBJ2-1
clone_size: NA
v_call: TRBV29-1
cdr3_length: 12
cdr3_aa: CSVPPGEGGRFF

j_call: TRBJ2-3
clone_size: NA
v_call: TRBV29-1
cdr3_length: 21
cdr3_aa: CSVEDLEVVVTSGDRTDTQYF

j_call: TRBJ1-1
clone_size: NA
v_call: TRBV4-3
cdr3_length: 14
cdr3_aa: CASSHDGGNTEAFF

j_call: TRBJ2-7
clone_size: NA
v_call: TRBV7-9
cdr3_length: 14
cdr3_aa: CASEPRTGAYEQYF

j_call: TRBJ1-5
clone_size: NA
v_call: TRBV19
cdr3_length: 13
cdr3_aa: CAGDKRGNQPQHF

j_call: TRBJ2-7
clone_size: NA
v_call: TRBV7-9
cdr3_length: 17
cdr3_aa: CASSLVREGPHSYEQYF

j_call: TRBJ1-2
clone_size: NA
v_call: TRBV28
cdr3_length: 15
cdr3_aa: CASSNDRGPNYGYTF

j_call: TRBJ2-7
clone_size: NA
v_call: TRBV5-6
cdr3_length: 16
cdr3_aa: CASSFQQGTVSYEQYF

j_call: TRBJ2-2
clone_size: NA
v_call: TRBV27
cdr3_length: 17
cdr3_aa: CASSLVQGYLDTGELFF

j_call: TRBJ1-2
clone_size: few
v_call: TRBV18
cdr3_length: 13
cdr3_aa: CATATDRTYGYTF

j_call: TRBJ1-5
clone_size: NA
v_call: TRBV4-3
cdr3_length: 16
cdr3_aa: CASSQGLGLTPQPQHF

j_call: TRBJ1-2
clone_size: NA
v_call: TRBV5-6
cdr3_length: 16
cdr3_aa: CASSKRTGGKIYGYTF

j_call: TRBJ1-1
clone_size: NA
v_call: TRBV6-1
cdr3_length: 14
cdr3_aa: CASSGRGLNTEAFF

j_call: TRBJ1-2
clone_size: NA
v_call: TRBV11-2
cdr3_length: 14
cdr3_aa: CASSLEQADHGYTF

j_call: TRBJ1-5
clone_size: NA
v_call: TRBV6-6
cdr3_length: 13
cdr3_aa: CASSYQEGQPQHF